The 31 T cell receptor beta chains reported below all come from one sample, sequenced in a study of blood T cell repertoires in COVID-19. Produced via immunoSEQ multiplex PCR; TCRdb's table is partial and in-frame only. Here the sample spans 150,000 or so clones, 85% to 90% being singletons. Sequenced input: peripheral blood. Receptors were obtained from a woman aged 40-49 years with acute or convalescent COVID-19.

The J gene is TRBJ1-1, the V gene TRBV3-1 (or the pseudogene TRBV3-2); D might be TRBD1 (5 bases). The CDR3 covers 14 residues. V lost 1 base to trimming and J lost 6 bases, with 12 bases between them. Germline values: CDR1 LGHDT, CDR2 YNNKEL (reference sequence). The CDR3 nucleotides read TGTGCCAGCAGCCAAGCCTGGGGGGTATCTGAAGCTTTCTTT. Translation gives CASSQAWGVSEAFF.

CDR3 sequence: CATSGLAFLEQFF. DNA of the CDR3: TGCGCCACATCGGGACTAGCGTTTCTTGAGCAGTTCTTC. The chain links TRBV10-2 to TRBJ2-1, with 10 bases matching TRBD2. Trimming took 10 bases from V and 9 from J; bases not matched to a gene: 9. The CDR3 has 13 amino acids. CDR1 and CDR2 (germline): WSHSY, SAAADI.

This clone was seen once. This CDR3 reads CASSTRTGEKYYEQYF. Written as DNA, the CDR3 is TGTGCCAGCAGCACTCGGACAGGGGAAAAGTACTACGAGCAGTACTTC. V usage is TRBV11-3 and J usage is TRBJ2-7; TRBD1 agrees at 9 bases. In germline, CDR1 is SGHNT, CDR2 YENEEA. V was clipped by 5 bases and J by 3 bases; unmatched bases: 11. This CDR3 comprises 16 residues.

The gene calls are TRBV5-6 and TRBJ1-3, with D tentatively TRBD1 (5 bases). The V end was cut by 5 bases, the J end by 0 bases, with 12 bases between. This CDR3 is 15 amino acids long. Germline CDR1 reads SGHDT; CDR2 reads YYEEEE. The CDR3 reads CASRQRQSSGNTIYF. The CDR3 nucleotides are TGTGCCAGCAGACAGCGACAGAGCTCTGGAAACACCATATATTTT.

The sample holds one count of this clone. The chain recombines TRBV19 with TRBJ1-1; 8 nucleotides line up with TRBD1. Per germline, CDR1 LNHDA and CDR2 SQIVND (reference sequence). V dropped 4 bases and J dropped 1; count of bases not matched to a gene: 8. This CDR3 is built from 16 residues. CDR3 coding DNA: TGTGCCAGTAGTAACGGACAGGGTCAGGGGAACACTGAAGCTTTCTTT. It codes for CASSNGQGQGNTEAFF.

CDR3 sequence reads: CASSTTGLAGDEQYF. In nucleotides, the CDR3 is TGTGCCAGCAGCACTACGGGACTAGCGGGAGACGAGCAGTACTTC. The chain uses TRBV11-3 and TRBJ2-7, with 14 bases matching TRBD2. The junction had 5 bases not matched to a gene; V was cut back by 5 bases and J by 5 bases. This CDR3 spans 15 amino acids. From germline, CDR1 is SGHNT and CDR2 YENEEA.

The chain has TRBV30 and TRBJ1-3; maybe TRBD1 (6 bases). Germline V gene data show CDR1 as GTSNPN and CDR2 as SVGIG (reference sequence). The CDR3 totals 16 residues. Between the trimmed V and J ends, which lost 1 base and 0 bases, there was a span of 13 bases. CDR3 in DNA: TGTGCCTGGAGTGCCGGACAGCGGAGCTCTGGAAACACCATATATTTT. Its translation is CAWSAGQRSSGNTIYF.

The chain uses TRBV28 and TRBJ1-2; D unresolved. Trimming left V 7 bases short and J 4 bases short, with 16 bases between. CDR1 is MDHEN, CDR2 SYDVKM, per germline. The CDR3 runs 14 residues. CDR3 in amino acids: CASTTPGRGYGYTF. For the CDR3, the DNA is TGTGCCAGCACCACTCCCGGACGGGGCTATGGCTACACCTTC.

The table lists this clone with a few counts. The V and J genes are TRBV19 and TRBJ1-1, with unresolved D. The CDR3 has 11 residues. V was cut by 6 bases and J by 3 bases, with 5 bases left in between. In germline, CDR1 is LNHDA, CDR2 SQIVND (reference sequence). Here the CDR3 reads CASRTYTEAFF. For the CDR3, the DNA is TGTGCCAGTAGAACATACACTGAAGCTTTCTTT.

The chain is built from TRBV5-1 and TRBJ2-6, with 10 bases that match TRBD1. CDR3 length equals 12 residues. V trimming: 4 bases; J trimming: 12 bases; junction bases outside the gene matches: 1. Per the germline V gene, CDR1 is SGHRS and CDR2 is YFSETQ. CDR3 loop: CASSRDRGVLTF. CDR3 nucleotide sequence: TGCGCCAGCAGCCGGGACAGGGGCGTCCTGACTTTC.

The DNA of the CDR3 is TGTGCCAGCAGCTGGGGACTAGCGGGGCATAGCACAGATACGCAGTATTTT. Encoded protein: CASSWGLAGHSTDTQYF. The chain combines TRBV7-3 with TRBJ2-3; 13 bases map to TRBD2. The ends lost 4 bases at V and 0 bases at J; junction bases unmatched: 4. This CDR3 comprises 17 residues. Looked up from germline, CDR1 is SGHTA and CDR2 is FQGTGA.

The chain recombines TRBV19 with TRBJ2-6; D remains ambiguous. The germline V gene encodes CDR1 LNHDA and CDR2 SQIVND (reference sequence). Trimming removed 7 bases from V and 3 bases from J, with 19 bases in between. CDR3 length equals 17 residues. CDR3 bases: TGTGCCAGTACGGCAGGTGGCTTTACTGGTGGGGCCAACGTCCTGACTTTC. Its translation: CASTAGGFTGGANVLTF.

This sequence joins TRBV5-1 and TRBJ2-5; 10 nucleotides match TRBD2. The CDR3 extends over 15 amino acids. With 3 bases clipped from V and 7 bases from J, the junction kept 9 bases outside the gene matches. CDR1 and CDR2 from the germline V gene are SGHRS and YFSETQ. CDR3 loop: CASSWGTSERRTQYF. For the CDR3, the DNA is TGCGCCAGCAGCTGGGGGACTAGCGAGAGACGGACCCAGTACTTC.

The J gene is TRBJ2-7, the V gene TRBV28; D might be TRBD1 (6 bases). The germline V gene has CDR1 MDHEN and CDR2 SYDVKM. This CDR3 region has 14 residues. The germline V and J ends were trimmed by 4 bases and 1 base, with 11 bases remaining between them. The CDR3 nucleotides are TGTGCCAGCAGTTACCGGGACACGTCCTACGAGCAGTACTTC. This encodes CASSYRDTSYEQYF.

There are a few counts of this clone. The genes are TRBV29-1 and TRBJ1-1; D is undetermined. CDR3 size: 13 residues. V lost 2 bases to trimming and J lost 1 base, with 8 bases between them. Germline V gene data show CDR1 as SQVTM and CDR2 as ANQGSEA. The CDR3 DNA reads as TGCAGCGTTGAAAGAACTAGGAACACTGAAGCTTTCTTT. Its translation: CSVERTRNTEAFF.

The V call is TRBV9, the J call TRBJ2-1; 10 bases fit TRBD2. CDR1 SGDLS and CDR2 YYNGEE come from the germline V gene. J lost 6 bases, V lost 4 bases, and 10 bases had no gene match. The CDR3 runs to 16 residues. CDR3 amino acids: CASSTRTSGGPNEQFF. The CDR3 DNA reads TGTGCCAGCAGCACCCGGACTAGCGGAGGCCCCAATGAGCAGTTCTTC.

This clone was recorded only once. This sequence joins TRBV6-5 and TRBJ1-2, with 9 bases fitting TRBD1. This CDR3 is built from 16 residues. Unmatched junction bases numbered 10, after V lost 4 bases and J lost 4 bases. The germline CDR1 and CDR2 sequences are MNHEY and SVGAGI. DNA of the CDR3: TGTGCCAGCAGTTCAGCCGGGACAGGGTCAATCTATGGCTACACCTTC. Amino acids: CASSSAGTGSIYGYTF.

This chain connects TRBV28 to TRBJ1-2; perhaps TRBD1 as D (6 bases). The germline CDR1 and CDR2 sequences are MDHEN and SYDVKM. Between the trimmed V and J ends, which lost 2 bases and 0 bases, there was a span of 13 bases. The CDR3 has 16 residues. CDR3 coding DNA: TGTGCCAGCAGTTTACGCGGACAGTCCGCTAACTATGGCTACACCTTC. This codes for CASSLRGQSANYGYTF.

The V and J genes are TRBV11-1 and TRBJ2-1; D gene uncertain. Germline values: CDR1 SGHAT, CDR2 FQDESV (reference sequence). Trimming took off 1 base at V and 6 bases at J, with 4 bases between the two ends. The length of the CDR3 is 12 residues. The CDR3 loop is CASSLELNEQFF. As DNA, the CDR3 is TGTGCCAGCAGCTTAGAACTCAATGAGCAGTTCTTC. Complete variable domain (other parts from reference TRBV11-1 and TRBJ2-1): EAEVAQSPRYKITEKSQAVAFWCDPISGHATLYWYRQILGQGPELLVQFQDESVVDDSQLPKDRFSAERLKGVDSTLKIQPAELGDSAMYLCASSLELNEQFFGPGTRLTVL.

The chain has TRBV19 and TRBJ1-3, with D possibly being TRBD1 (6 bases). Germline V lookup: CDR1 LNHDA, CDR2 SQIVND (reference sequence). The CDR3 consists of 16 residues. Trimming left V 7 bases short and J 1 base short, with 17 bases between. CDR3 in DNA: TGTGCCAGTACCGACAGAATAGGGGGTTCTGGAAACACCATATATTTT. Residues: CASTDRIGGSGNTIYF.

The chain couples TRBV7-7 to TRBJ1-1; D possibly corresponds to TRBD1 (5 bases). Trimming left V 2 bases short and J 7 bases short, with 23 bases between. Germline V gene sequence: CDR1 SSHAT, CDR2 FNYEAQ (reference sequence). The CDR3 is made up of 17 amino acids. The CDR3 DNA reads as TGTGCCAGCAGCTTATTTCACAGGAGTATCGTCGGGTGTGAAGCTTTCTTT. Translated, it gives CASSLFHRSIVGCEAFF.

V usage is TRBV12-5 and J usage is TRBJ2-1, with a tentative D call TRBD2 (6 bases). This CDR3 spans 16 amino acids. Trimming shortened V by 4 bases and J by 6 bases, and 19 bases separated the two germline ends. CDR1 is LGHNT, CDR2 FRNRAP, per germline. The CDR3 coding sequence is TGTGCTAGTGGTTGGGGGAGGAACTACGGCTCCAATGAGCAGTTCTTC. This translates into CASGWGRNYGSNEQFF.

Worth noting for this clone: The junction departs from germline at one end; a sequencing error may be responsible. This chain links TRBV5-4 with TRBJ2-6; D not resolved. Germline V lookup: CDR1 SGHNT, CDR2 YYREEE (reference sequence). CDR3 length: 10 residues. CDR3: CNSGANVLTF. CDR3 DNA sequence: TGCAACTCTGGGGCCAACGTCCTGACTTTC.

The chain carries TRBV24-1 and TRBJ1-2, with D perhaps matching TRBD1 (6 bases). Germline lookup yields CDR1 KGHDR and CDR2 SFDVKD. The V end was cut by 4 bases, the J end by 4 bases, with 12 bases between. The CDR3 loop spans 14 amino acids. The CDR3 DNA reads as TGTGCCACCAGTGACGACAGGAATTTCTATGGCTACACCTTC. Protein product: CATSDDRNFYGYTF.

This chain joins TRBV27 and TRBJ1-5; D remains ambiguous. Trimming removed 5 bases from V and 3 bases from J, with 11 bases in between. This CDR3 is built from 14 residues. Germline CDR1 and CDR2: MNHEY and SMNVEV (reference sequence). DNA of the CDR3: TGTGCCAGCAGTCCAGCCGGACTCAATCAGCCCCAGCATTTT. It yields the protein CASSPAGLNQPQHF.

This clone appeared a single time. This chain links TRBV2 with TRBJ2-2; 10 positions match TRBD2. CDR3 length equals 18 residues. Germline trimming cut 4 bases from V and 1 base from J; bases unmatched to any gene: 9. Germline lookup yields CDR1 SNHLY and CDR2 FYNNEI. CDR3 region: CASSVGISGGQNTGELFF. The CDR3 DNA follows: TGTGCCAGCAGTGTGGGAATTAGCGGGGGGCAGAACACCGGGGAGCTGTTTTTT.

The chain recombines TRBV5-1 with TRBJ2-3; D possibly corresponds to TRBD1 (6 bases). Germline-derived CDR1 and CDR2 are SGHRS and YFSETQ. Trimming removed 6 bases from V and 3 bases from J, with 14 bases in between. The CDR3 sequence is 14 residues long. The CDR3, as DNA: TGCGCCAGCACCACAGGGTCTTGGACAGATACGCAGTATTTT. Its translation is CASTTGSWTDTQYF.

A single count supports this clone. The J gene is TRBJ2-7, the V gene TRBV7-9; D is unresolved. Looked up from germline, CDR1 is SEHNR and CDR2 is FQNEAQ (reference sequence). The CDR3 loop spans 12 amino acids. V lost 5 bases and J 7 bases, leaving 12 bases between the germline ends. The chain's CDR3 is CASSRGAWEQYF. For the CDR3, the DNA is TGTGCCAGCAGCCGAGGTGCTTGGGAGCAGTACTTC.

The chain employs TRBV7-9 and TRBJ1-1; D gene unclear. This CDR3 is built from 14 residues. Deletions cut 7 bases from V and 5 bases from J, with 17 bases between. The germline V gene has CDR1 SEHNR and CDR2 FQNEAQ (reference sequence). The CDR3 reads CASIPLRFDTEAFF. CDR3 in DNA: TGTGCCAGCATCCCTCTGAGGTTCGATACTGAAGCTTTCTTT.

This clone turned up a few times. This sequence joins TRBV9 and TRBJ1-2; D possibly corresponds to TRBD1 (6 bases). V was shortened by 0 bases and J by 10 bases, with 19 bases between the two germline ends. CDR1 and CDR2 from the germline V gene are SGDLS and YYNGEE. This CDR3 has 15 amino acids. DNA of the CDR3: TGTGCCAGCAGCGTAGGGGAGGGGGAGTGGTGGCCCTACACCTTC. Translating gives CASSVGEGEWWPYTF.

The chain uses TRBV27 and TRBJ2-7, with D perhaps TRBD2 (5 bases). The CDR3 totals 15 residues. Trimming removed 1 base at V and 2 bases at J, with 12 bases between. Germline loops: CDR1 MNHEY, CDR2 SMNVEV (reference sequence). CDR3 nucleotide sequence: TGTGCCAGCAGTTTATATTCCCCCGGGGCCTACGAGCAGTACTTC. Its translation is CASSLYSPGAYEQYF.